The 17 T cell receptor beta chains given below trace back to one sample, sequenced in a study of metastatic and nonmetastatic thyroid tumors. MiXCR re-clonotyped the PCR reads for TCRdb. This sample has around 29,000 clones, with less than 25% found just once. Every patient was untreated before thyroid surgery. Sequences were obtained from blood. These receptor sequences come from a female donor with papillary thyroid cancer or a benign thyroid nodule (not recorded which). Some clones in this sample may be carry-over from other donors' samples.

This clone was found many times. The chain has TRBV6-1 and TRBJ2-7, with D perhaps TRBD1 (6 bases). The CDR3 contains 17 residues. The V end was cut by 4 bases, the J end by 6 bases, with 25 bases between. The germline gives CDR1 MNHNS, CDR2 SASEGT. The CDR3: CASSVSFSGTGFGEQYF. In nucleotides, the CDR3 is TGTGCCAGCAGTGTGTCTTTCAGCGGTACAGGGTTCGGCGAGCAGTACTTC.

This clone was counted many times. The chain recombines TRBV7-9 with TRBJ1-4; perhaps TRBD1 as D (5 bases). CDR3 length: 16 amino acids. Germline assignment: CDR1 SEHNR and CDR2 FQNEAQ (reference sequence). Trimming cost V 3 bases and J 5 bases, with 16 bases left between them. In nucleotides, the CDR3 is TGTGCCAGCAGCTTTGCTGGGACGGCCCAAAATGAAAAACTGTTTTTT. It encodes CASSFAGTAQNEKLFF.

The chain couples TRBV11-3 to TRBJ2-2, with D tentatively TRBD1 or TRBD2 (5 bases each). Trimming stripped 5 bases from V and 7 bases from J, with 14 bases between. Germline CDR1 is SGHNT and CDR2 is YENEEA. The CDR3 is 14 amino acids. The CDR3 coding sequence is TGTGCCAGCAGCCCCCGAGGGGCGAACGGGGAGCTGTTTTTT. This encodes CASSPRGANGELFF.

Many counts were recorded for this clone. The CDR3 protein is CSASGRRTYEQYF. The CDR3 nucleotides are TGCAGTGCTAGCGGGAGGCGCACCTACGAGCAGTACTTC. The chain has TRBV20-1 and TRBJ2-7; 7 bases line up with TRBD2. Trimming removed 3 bases from V and 2 bases from J; junction bases left unmatched: 4. The CDR3 contains 13 residues. Germline lookup yields CDR1 DFQATT and CDR2 SNEGSKA (reference sequence).

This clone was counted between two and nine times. This CDR3 reads CSASRDRVYEQYF. Here the CDR3 DNA reads TGCAGTGCTAGTCGAGACAGGGTGTACGAGCAGTACTTC. This sequence joins TRBV20-1 and TRBJ2-1; 7 positions match TRBD1. The end of the DNA aligns better with TRBJ2-7, so the J call may be wrong. From germline, CDR1 is DFQATT and CDR2 SNEGSKA (reference sequence). The CDR3 is 13 residues long.

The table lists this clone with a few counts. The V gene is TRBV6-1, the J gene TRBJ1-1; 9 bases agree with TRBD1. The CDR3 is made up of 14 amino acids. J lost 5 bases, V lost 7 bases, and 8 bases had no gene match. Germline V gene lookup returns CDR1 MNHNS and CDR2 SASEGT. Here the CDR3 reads CASILVTGGTEAFF. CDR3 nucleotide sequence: TGTGCCAGCATCCTCGTGACAGGGGGGACTGAAGCTTTCTTT.

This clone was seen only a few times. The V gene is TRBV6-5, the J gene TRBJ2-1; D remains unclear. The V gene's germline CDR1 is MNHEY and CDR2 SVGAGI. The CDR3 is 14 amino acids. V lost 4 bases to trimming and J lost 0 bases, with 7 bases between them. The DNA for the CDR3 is TGTGCCAGCAGTTTTACGGCCTCCTACAATGAGCAGTTCTTC. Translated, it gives CASSFTASYNEQFF.

The CDR3 sequence: CSARSVGRGETQYF. The CDR3 nucleotides read TGCAGTGCTAGATCCGTAGGGAGGGGAGAGACCCAGTACTTC. The chain has TRBV20-1 and TRBJ2-5; TRBD2 agrees at 7 bases. Germline CDR1 reads DFQATT; CDR2 reads SNEGSKA (reference sequence). The CDR3 is made up of 14 amino acids. J gave up 4 bases and V 2 bases, and 7 bases lay outside the gene matches.

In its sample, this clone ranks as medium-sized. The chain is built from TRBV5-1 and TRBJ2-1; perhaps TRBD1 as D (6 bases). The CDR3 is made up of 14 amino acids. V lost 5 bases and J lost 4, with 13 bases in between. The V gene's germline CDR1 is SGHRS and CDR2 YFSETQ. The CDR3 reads CASSRDTTYNEQFF. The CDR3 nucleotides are TGCGCCAGCAGTCGGGACACTACATACAATGAGCAGTTCTTC.

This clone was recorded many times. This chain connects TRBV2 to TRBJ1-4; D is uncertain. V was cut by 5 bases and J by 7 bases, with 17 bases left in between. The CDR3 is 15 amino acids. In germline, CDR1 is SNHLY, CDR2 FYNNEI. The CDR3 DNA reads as TGTGCCAGCAGTCCCGGCCCCAGCTCGGGTGAAAAACTGTTTTTT. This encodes CASSPGPSSGEKLFF.

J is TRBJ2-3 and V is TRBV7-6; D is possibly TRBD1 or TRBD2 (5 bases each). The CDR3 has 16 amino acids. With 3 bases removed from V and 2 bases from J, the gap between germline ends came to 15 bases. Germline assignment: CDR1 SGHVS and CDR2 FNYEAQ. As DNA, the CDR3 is TGTGCCAGCAGCTTGGGGACGGGGCTAAACACAGATACGCAGTATTTT. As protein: CASSLGTGLNTDTQYF. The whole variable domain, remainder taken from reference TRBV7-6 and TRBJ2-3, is GAGVSQSPRYKVTKRGQDVALRCDPISGHVSLYWYRQALGQGPEFLTYFNYEAQQDKSGLPNDRFSAERPEGSISTLTIQRTEQRDSAMYRCASSLGTGLNTDTQYFGPGTRLTVL.

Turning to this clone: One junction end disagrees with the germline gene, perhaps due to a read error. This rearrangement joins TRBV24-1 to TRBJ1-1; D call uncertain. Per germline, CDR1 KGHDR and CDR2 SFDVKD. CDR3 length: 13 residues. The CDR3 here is CATRAWGSTESFF. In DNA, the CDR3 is TGTGCCACCAGAGCCTGGGGTTCCACTGAATCTTTCTTT.

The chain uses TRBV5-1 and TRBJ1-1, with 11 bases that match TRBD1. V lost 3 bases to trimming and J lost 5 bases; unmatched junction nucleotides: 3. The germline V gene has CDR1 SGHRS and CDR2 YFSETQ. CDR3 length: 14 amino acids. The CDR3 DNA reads TGCGCCAGCAGCTACGGGACAGGGGGAACTGAAGCTTTCTTT. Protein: CASSYGTGGTEAFF.

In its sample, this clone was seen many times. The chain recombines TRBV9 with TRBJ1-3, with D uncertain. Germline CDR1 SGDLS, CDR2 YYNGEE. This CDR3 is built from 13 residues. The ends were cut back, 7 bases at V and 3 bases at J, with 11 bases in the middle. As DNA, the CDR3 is TGTGCCAGCGCCAGAAGTGGTGGAAACACCATATATTTT. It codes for CASARSGGNTIYF.

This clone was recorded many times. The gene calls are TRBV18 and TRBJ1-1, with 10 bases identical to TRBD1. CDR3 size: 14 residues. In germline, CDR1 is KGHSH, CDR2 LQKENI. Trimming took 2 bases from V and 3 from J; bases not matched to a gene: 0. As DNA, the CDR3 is TGTGCCAGCTCACCAGGGACAGGGGACACTGAAGCTTTCTTT. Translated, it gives CASSPGTGDTEAFF.

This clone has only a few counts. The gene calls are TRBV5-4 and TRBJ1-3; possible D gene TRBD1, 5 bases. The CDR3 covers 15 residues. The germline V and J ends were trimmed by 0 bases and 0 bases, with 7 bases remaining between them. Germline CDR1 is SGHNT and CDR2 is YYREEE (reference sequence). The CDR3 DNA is TGTGCCAGCAGCTTGGACAGGAGCTCTGGAAACACCATATATTTT. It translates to CASSLDRSSGNTIYF.

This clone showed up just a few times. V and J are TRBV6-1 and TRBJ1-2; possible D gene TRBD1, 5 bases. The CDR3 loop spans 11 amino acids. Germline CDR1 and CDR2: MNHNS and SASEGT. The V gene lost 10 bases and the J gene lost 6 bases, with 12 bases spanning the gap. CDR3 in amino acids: CATQGLDGYTF. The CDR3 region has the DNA TGTGCCACGCAGGGTTTGGATGGCTACACCTTC.